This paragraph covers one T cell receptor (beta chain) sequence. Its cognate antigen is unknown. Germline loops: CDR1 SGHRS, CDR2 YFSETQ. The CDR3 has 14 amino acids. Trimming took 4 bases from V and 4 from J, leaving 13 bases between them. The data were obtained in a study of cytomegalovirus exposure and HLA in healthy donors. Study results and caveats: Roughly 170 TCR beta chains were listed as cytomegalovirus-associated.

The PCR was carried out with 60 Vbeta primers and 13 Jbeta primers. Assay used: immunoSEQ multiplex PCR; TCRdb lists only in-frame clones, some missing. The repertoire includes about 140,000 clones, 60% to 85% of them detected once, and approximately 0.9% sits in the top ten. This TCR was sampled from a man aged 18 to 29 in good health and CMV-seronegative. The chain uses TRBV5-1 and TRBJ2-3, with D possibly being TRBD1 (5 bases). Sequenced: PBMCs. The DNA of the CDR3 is TGCGCCAGCAGCGCCGGACACACTTCAGATACGCAGTATTTT. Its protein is CASSAGHTSDTQYF.